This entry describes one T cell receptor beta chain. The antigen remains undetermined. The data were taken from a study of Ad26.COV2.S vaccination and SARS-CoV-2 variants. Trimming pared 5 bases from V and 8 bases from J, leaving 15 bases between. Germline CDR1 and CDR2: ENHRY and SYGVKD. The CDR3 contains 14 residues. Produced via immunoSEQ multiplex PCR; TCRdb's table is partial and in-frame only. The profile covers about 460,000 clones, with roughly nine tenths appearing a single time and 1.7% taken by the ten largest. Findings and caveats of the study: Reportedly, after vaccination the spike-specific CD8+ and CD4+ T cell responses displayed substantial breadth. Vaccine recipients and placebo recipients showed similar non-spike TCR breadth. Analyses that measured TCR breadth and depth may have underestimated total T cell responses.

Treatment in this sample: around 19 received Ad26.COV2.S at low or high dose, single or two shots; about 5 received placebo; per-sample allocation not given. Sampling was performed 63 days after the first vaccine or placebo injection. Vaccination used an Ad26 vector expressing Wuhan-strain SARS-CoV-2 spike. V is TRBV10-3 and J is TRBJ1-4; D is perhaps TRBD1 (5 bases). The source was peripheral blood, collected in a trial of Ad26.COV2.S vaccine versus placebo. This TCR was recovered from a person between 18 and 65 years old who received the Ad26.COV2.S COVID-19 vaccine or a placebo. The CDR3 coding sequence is TGTGCCATCAGTAGGGACCTGGGGCGGGAAAAACTGTTTTTT. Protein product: CAISRDLGREKLFF.